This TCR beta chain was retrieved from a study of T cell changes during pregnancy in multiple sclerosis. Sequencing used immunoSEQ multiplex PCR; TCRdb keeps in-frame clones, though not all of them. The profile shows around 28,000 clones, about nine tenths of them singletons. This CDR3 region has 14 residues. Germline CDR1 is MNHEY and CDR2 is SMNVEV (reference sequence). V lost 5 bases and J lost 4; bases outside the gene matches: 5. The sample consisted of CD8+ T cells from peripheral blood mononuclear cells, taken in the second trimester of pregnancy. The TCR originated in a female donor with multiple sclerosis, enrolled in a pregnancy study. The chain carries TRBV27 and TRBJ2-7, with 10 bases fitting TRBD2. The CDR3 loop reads CASSLQTSGYEQYF. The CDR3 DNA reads TGTGCCAGCAGTCTCCAGACTAGCGGGTACGAGCAGTACTTC.